Sequencing of this T cell receptor (beta chain) was carried out in a study of cytomegalovirus exposure and HLA in healthy donors. Across the study: Among about 179 million T cells, an earlier analysis found 90 million to 130 million unique TCR beta sequences. Regarding the study as a whole: In a later analysis, specific HLA alleles were associated with 15,000 to 20,000 TCR beta sequences at a 0.05 false discovery rate. Under in vitro conditions, a few CMV-associated chains were confirmed as specific for CMV antigens. In an earlier analysis, in some 500 donors, most V segments appeared productive either ~87% or ~30% of the time.

About this clone itself: Its target is unknown.

Both 60 Vbeta primers and 13 Jbeta primers went into the PCR. Here immunoSEQ multiplex PCR was the method, and the copy in TCRdb shows in-frame clones only, minus some. The table records about 190,000 clones, around 80% of them present only once. This TCR was sampled from a woman in her twenties or thirties in good health and CMV-seronegative. Sequenced input: PBMCs.

CDR3 coding DNA: TGTGCCAGCAGCCAAGATCGCCTAGCGGGGGACGCTGCCTACAATGAGCAGTTCTTC. Its translation is CASSQDRLAGDAAYNEQFF. The chain has TRBV4-2 and TRBJ2-1, with 10 positions matching TRBD2. V gave up 0 bases and J gave up 2 bases; unmatched junction bases: 10. Germline V gene data show CDR1 as LGHNA and CDR2 as YNFKEQ. This CDR3 has 19 residues.